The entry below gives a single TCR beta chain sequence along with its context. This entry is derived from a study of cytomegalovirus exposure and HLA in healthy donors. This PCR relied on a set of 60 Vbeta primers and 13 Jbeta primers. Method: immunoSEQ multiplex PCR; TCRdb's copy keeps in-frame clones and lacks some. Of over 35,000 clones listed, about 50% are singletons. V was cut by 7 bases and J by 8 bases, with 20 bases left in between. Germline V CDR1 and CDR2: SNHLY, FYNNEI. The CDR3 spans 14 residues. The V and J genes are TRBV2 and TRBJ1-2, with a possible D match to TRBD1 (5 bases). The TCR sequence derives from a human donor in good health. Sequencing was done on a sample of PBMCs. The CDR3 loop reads CASTPTVSRRGYTF. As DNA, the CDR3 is TGTGCCAGCACACCGACAGTTTCGCGCAGGGGCTACACCTTC.